The sequence of this TCR beta chain was determined in a study of beta chain features in type 1 diabetes. Study observations and caveats: Researchers caution that PCR might favor shorter templates, equally among patients and controls. Naive, central memory and Treg TCRB repertoires appeared more alike in patients than in healthy donors.

Every donor had blood drawn once into heparin, roughly 120 mL on average. All of the isolated RNA was reverse transcribed, so expressed TCRB transcripts were sequenced. Some clones are missing from TCRdb's copy, which holds only in-frame ones; the method was immunoSEQ multiplex PCR. The sample gives more than 150,000 clones, around 10% of which show up once; 2% to 2.5% is in the top ten. CDR1 and CDR2 from the germline V gene are SGHTA and FQGNSA. There are 14 residues in the CDR3. Between the trimmed V and J ends, which lost 2 bases and 4 bases, there was a span of 8 bases. This clone was found a few times. Its antigen is undetermined.

The sequencing input was central memory CD4+ T cells from blood. The clonotype comes from a young man in good health. The J gene is TRBJ2-2, the V gene TRBV7-2; D not certain. The CDR3 protein is CASSLLQPTGELFF. The CDR3 coding sequence is TGTGCCAGCAGCTTACTACAGCCCACCGGGGAGCTGTTTTTT. The full variable domain, its missing parts supplied by reference TRBV7-2 and TRBJ2-2, is GAGVSQSPSNKVTEKGKDVELRCDPISGHTALYWYRQSLGQGLEFLIYFQGNSAPDKSGLPSDRFSAERTGGSVSTLTIQRTQQEDSAVYLCASSLLQPTGELFFGEGSRLTVL.